This record covers a single TCR beta chain. This record belongs to a study of identical twins. TCRdb re-derived calls from the 5' RACE reads in MiXCR, one entry per CDR3 protein. The data show about 1.7 million distinct CDR3 sequences, around 33% seen once. Per germline, CDR1 LNHDA and CDR2 SQIVND (reference sequence). The CDR3 runs 12 residues. Trimming left V 6 bases short and J 5 bases short, with 10 bases between. The rearrangement joins TRBV19 to TRBJ2-5; D gene uncertain. Sequencing input: cord blood. This clonotype was sampled from a newborn girl in good health. The CDR3 loop is CASRAGWETQYF. The CDR3 DNA is TGTGCCAGTAGGGCCGGATGGGAGACCCAGTACTTC.